This T cell receptor beta chain was captured in a study of OX40 agonist ivuxolimab in advanced cancers. At the level of the study: It was ivuxolimab, an agonistic anti-OX40 (CD134) antibody, that patients were treated with.

This CDR3 contains 15 residues. V dropped 5 bases and J dropped 3 bases, with 13 bases sitting between them. Germline V lookup: CDR1 MGHRA, CDR2 YSYEKL. As to this clone: Its antigen remains unknown.

At cycle 4 day 1, cycle 7 day 1, and baseline, blood was sampled. General study results and limits: Fewer expanded clones were found on average in CD4+ than in CD8+ T cells. The authors also found low normalized T-cell clonal expansion in some nonresponders.

Libraries were prepared by immunoSEQ multiplex PCR; TCRdb keeps only in-frame clonotypes and omits some of them. The profile shows approximately 64,000 clones, about 87% of them singletons. The sequencing here drew on CD4+ or CD8+ T cells sorted from blood, taken in a trial of the OX40 agonist ivuxolimab. The sequence came from an adult with an advanced solid tumor such as melanoma, head and neck, liver or kidney cancer. This chain uses TRBV4-1 with TRBJ1-4; D gene ambiguous. The CDR3 protein is CASSNRPGANEKLFF. The CDR3 region has the DNA TGCGCCAGCAGCAACCGGCCCGGAGCTAATGAAAAACTGTTTTTT.